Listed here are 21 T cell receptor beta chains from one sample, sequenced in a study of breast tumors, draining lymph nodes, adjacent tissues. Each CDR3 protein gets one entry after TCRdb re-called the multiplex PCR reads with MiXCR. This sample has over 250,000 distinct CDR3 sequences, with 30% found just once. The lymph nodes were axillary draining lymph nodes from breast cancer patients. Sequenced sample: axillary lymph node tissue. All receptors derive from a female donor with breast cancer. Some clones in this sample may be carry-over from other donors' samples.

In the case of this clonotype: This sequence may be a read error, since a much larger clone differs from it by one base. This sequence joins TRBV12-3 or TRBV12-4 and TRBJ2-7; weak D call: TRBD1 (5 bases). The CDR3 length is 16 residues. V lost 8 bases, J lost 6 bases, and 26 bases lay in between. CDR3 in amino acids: CASGPTPGSYRIEQYF. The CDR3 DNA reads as TGTGCCAGCGGTCCGACACCAGGAAGTTACAGGATCGAGCAGTACTTC.

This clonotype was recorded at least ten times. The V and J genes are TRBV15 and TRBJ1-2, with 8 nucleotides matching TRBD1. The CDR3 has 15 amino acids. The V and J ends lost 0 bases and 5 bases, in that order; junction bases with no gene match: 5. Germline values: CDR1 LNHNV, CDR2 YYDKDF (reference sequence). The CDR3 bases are TGTGCCACCAGCAGAGATACAGGGGGTTGGTATGGCTACACCTTC. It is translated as CATSRDTGGWYGYTF.

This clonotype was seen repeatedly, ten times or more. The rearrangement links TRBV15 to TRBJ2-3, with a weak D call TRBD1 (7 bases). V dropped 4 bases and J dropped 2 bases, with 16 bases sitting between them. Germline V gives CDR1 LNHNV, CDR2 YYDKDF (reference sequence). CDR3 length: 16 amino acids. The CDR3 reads CATSNGQAGPTDTQYF. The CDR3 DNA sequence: TGTGCCACCAGCAATGGACAGGCGGGACCCACAGATACGCAGTATTTT.

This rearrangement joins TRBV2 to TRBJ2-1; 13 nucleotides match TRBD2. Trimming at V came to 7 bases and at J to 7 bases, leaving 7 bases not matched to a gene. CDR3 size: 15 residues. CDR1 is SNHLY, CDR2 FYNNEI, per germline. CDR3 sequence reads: CASIPGTSGINEQFF. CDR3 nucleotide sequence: TGTGCCAGCATTCCGGGGACTAGCGGGATTAATGAGCAGTTCTTC.

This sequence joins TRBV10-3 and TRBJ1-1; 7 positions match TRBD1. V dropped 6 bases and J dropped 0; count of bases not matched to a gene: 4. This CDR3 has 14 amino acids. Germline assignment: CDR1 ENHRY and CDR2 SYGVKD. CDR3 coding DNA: TGTGCCATCAGCTCAGACAGGGTGAACACTGAAGCTTTCTTT. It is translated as CAISSDRVNTEAFF.

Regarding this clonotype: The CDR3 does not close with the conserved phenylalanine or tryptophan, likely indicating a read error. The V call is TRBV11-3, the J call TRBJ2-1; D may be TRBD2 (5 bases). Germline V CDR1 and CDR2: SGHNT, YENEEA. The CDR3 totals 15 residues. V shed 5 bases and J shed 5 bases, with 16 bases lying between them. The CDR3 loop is CASSKVGGYNNEQFS. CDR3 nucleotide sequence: TGTGCCAGCAGCAAGGTCGGCGGGTATAACAATGAGCAGTTCTCC.

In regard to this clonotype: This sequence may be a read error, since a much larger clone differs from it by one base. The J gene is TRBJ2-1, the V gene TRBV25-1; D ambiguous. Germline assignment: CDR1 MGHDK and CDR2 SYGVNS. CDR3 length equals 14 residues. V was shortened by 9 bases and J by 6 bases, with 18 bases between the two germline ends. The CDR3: CASRGLYEFNEQFF. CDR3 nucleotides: TGTGCCAGTCGTGGGCTATATGAATTCAATGAGCAGTTCTTC. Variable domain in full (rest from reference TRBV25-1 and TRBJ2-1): EADIYQTPRYLVIGTGKKITLECSQTMGHDKMYWYQQDPGMELHLIHYSYGVNSTEKGDLSSESTVSRIRTEHFPLTLESARPSHTSQYLCASRGLYEFNEQFFGPGTRLTVL.

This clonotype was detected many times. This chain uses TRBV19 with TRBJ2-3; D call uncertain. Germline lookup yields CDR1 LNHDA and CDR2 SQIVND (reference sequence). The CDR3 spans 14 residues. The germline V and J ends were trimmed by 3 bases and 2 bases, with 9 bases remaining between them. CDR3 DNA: TGTGCCAGTAGTATCTTACGTTTCACAGATACGCAGTATTTT. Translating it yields CASSILRFTDTQYF.

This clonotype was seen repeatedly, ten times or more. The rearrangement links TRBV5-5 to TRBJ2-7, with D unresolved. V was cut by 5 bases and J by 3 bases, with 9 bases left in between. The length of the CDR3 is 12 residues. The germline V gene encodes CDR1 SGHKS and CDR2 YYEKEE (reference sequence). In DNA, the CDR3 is TGTGCCAGCAGTCCCGAGGTCTACGAGCAGTACTTC. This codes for CASSPEVYEQYF. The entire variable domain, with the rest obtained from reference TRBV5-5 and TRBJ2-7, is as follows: DAGVTQSPTHLIKTRGQQVTLRCSPISGHKSVSWYQQVLGQGPQFIFQYYEKEERGRGNFPDRFSARQFPNYSSELNVNALLLGDSALYLCASSPEVYEQYFGPGTRLTVT.

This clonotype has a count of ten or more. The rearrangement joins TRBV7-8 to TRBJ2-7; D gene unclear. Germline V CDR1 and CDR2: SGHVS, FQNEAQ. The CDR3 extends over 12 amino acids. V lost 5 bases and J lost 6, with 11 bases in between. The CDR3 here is CASSPPRSEQYF. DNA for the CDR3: TGTGCCAGCAGCCCTCCCCGGAGCGAGCAGTACTTC. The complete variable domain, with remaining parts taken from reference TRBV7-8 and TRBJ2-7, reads GAGVSQSPRYKVAKRGQDVALRCDPISGHVSLFWYQQALGQGPEFLTYFQNEAQLDKSGLPSDRFFAERPEGSVSTLKIQRTQQEDSAVYLCASSPPRSEQYFGPGTRLTVT.

The CDR3 is CSAATSGEGDTQYF. The CDR3 nucleotides read TGCAGTGCCGCGACTAGCGGAGAGGGGGATACGCAGTATTTT. The chain links TRBV20-1 to TRBJ2-3; TRBD2 aligns across 9 bases. V was clipped by 6 bases and J by 6 bases; unmatched bases: 10. The CDR3 sequence is 14 residues long. Germline CDR1 and CDR2: DFQATT and SNEGSKA (reference sequence).

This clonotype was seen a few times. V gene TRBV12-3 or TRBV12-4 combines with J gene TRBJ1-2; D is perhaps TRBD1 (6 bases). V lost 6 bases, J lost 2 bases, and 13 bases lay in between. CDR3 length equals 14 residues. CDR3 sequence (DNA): TGTGCCAGCAGCTTGTACGGACAGAACTATGGCTACACCTTC. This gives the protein CASSLYGQNYGYTF.

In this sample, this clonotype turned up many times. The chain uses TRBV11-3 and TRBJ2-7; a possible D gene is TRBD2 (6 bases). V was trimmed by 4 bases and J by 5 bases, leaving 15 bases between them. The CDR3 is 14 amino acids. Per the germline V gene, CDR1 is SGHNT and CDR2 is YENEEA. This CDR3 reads CASSSGRGFNEQYF. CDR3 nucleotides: TGTGCCAGCAGCTCAGGTCGGGGGTTCAACGAGCAGTACTTC.

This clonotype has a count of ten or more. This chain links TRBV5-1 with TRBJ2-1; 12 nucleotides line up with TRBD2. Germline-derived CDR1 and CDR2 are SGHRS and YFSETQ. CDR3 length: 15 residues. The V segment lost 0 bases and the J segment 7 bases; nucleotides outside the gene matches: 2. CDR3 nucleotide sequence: TGCGCCAGCAGCTTGGACACTAGCGGGAGGAATGAGCAGTTCTTC. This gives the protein CASSLDTSGRNEQFF.

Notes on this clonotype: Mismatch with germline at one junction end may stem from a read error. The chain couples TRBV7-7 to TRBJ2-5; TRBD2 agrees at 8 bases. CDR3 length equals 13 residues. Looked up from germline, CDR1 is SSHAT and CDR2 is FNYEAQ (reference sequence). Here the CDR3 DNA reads TGTGCTAGCAGCGCAAGACTAGCGGAGACCCAGTACTTC. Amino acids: CASSARLAETQYF.

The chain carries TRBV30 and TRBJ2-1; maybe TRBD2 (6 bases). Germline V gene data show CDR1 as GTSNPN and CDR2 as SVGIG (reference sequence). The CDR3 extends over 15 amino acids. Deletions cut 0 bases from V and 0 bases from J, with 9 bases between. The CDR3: CAWSVGTFSYNEQFF. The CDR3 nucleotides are TGTGCCTGGAGTGTAGGGACTTTCTCCTACAATGAGCAGTTCTTC.

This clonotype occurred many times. CDR3 sequence: CASSAGANVLTF. Written as DNA, the CDR3 is TGTGCCAGCAGTGCTGGGGCCAACGTCCTGACTTTC. The chain links TRBV25-1 to TRBJ2-6; D is ambiguous. Germline V gene data show CDR1 as MGHDK and CDR2 as SYGVNS. Trimming stripped 4 bases from V and 2 bases from J, with 0 bases between. CDR3 length equals 12 residues.

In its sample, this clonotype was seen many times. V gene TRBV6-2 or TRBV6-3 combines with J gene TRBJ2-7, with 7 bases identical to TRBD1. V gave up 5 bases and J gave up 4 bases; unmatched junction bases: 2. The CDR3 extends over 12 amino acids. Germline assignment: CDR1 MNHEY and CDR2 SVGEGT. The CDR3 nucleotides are TGTGCCAGCAGTGGGGACAGATACGAGCAGTACTTC. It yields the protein CASSGDRYEQYF.

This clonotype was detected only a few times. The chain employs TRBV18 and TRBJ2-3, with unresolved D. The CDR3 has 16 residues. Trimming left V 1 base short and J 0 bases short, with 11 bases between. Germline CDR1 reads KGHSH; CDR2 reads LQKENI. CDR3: CASSPRPASSTDTQYF. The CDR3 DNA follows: TGTGCCAGCTCACCACGGCCAGCCTCTAGCACAGATACGCAGTATTTT.

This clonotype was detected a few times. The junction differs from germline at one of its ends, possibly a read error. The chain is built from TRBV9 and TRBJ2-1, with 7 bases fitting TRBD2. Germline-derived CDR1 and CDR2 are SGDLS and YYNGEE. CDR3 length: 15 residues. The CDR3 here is CASSARTRLYNEPFF. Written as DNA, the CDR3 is TGTGCCAGCAGCGCCCGGACTAGGCTCTACAATGAGCCGTTCTTC.

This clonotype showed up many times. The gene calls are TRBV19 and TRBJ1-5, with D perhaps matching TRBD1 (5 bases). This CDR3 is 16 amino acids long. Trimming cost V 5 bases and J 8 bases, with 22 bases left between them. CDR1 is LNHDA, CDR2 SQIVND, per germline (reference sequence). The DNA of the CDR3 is TGTGCCAGTAGTTCCCAGGTGGGGGGTAGGGGTAAGCCCCAGCATTTT. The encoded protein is CASSSQVGGRGKPQHF.